This T cell receptor beta chain is from a study of blood T cell repertoires in COVID-19. About the research overall: T cells, B-cell-depleted T cells, or PBMCs supplied cDNA or gDNA.

Produced via immunoSEQ multiplex PCR; TCRdb's table is partial and in-frame only. Among around 300,000 clones listed, more than 80% were seen once. Living in under 30 US areas, the participants were between roughly 18 and 90 years of age. Each recovered donor of Cohort 3 presented with two negative PCRs, clearance, or symptom resolution. Germline lookup yields CDR1 SGHAT and CDR2 FQNNGV. J gave up 0 bases and V 5 bases, and 7 bases lay outside the gene matches. This CDR3 contains 15 residues. Sequencing was performed on PBMCs or T cells enriched from blood (not recorded which). The chain recombines TRBV11-2 with TRBJ2-7, with 7 bases identical to TRBD1. This sequence originates from a woman aged 30 to 39 who had recovered from COVID-19. CDR3 sequence reads: CASSPRQGDSYEQYF. DNA of the CDR3: TGTGCCAGCAGCCCTAGGCAGGGGGACTCCTACGAGCAGTACTTC.